The T cell receptor (beta chain) described here comes from a study of shared clonotypes between healthy human individuals. Regarding the study as a whole: When compared with the clonotypes that were shared by all four sorted-subset donors, the non-shared clonotypes turned out to have lower generation probabilities. Sequencing depth was expected to affect clonotype sharing among donors.

Assay: immunoSEQ multiplex PCR; the TCRdb copy retains only in-frame clones and omits some. Counted here are millions of clones, approximately 95% occurring once; the ten biggest clones make up 0.39%. Regarding this clone: Its antigen remains unknown.

The study separated CD4+ cells into CD45RA+ naive and CD45RA-negative memory subsets. Between the trimmed V and J ends, which lost 6 bases and 1 base, there was a span of 7 bases. Looked up from germline, CDR1 is DFQATT and CDR2 is SNEGSKA (reference sequence). CDR3 length: 11 amino acids. This chain joins TRBV20-1 and TRBJ2-7; maybe TRBD2 (5 bases). Material for sequencing was naive CD4+ T cells from PBMCs. Subset in this sample: CD45RA+ positively selected. The receptor was derived from a young man in good health. Some clones in this sample may be carry-over from other donors' samples. The DNA of the CDR3 is TGCAGTGCAGCGGAATCCTACGAGCAGTACTTC. Amino acid sequence: CSAAESYEQYF.